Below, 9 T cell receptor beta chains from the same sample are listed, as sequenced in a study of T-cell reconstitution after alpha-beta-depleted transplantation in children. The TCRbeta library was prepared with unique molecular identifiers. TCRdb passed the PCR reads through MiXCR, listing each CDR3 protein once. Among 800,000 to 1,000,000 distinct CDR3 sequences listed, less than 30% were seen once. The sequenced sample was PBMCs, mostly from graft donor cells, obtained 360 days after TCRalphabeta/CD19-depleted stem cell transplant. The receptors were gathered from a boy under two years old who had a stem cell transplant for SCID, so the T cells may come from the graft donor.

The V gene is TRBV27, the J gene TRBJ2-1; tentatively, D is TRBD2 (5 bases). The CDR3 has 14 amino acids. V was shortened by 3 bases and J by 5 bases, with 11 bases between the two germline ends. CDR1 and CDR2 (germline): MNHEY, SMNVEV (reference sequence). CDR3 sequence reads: CASSFQRTDNEQFF. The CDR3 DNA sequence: TGTGCCAGCAGTTTCCAGCGGACTGACAATGAGCAGTTCTTC.

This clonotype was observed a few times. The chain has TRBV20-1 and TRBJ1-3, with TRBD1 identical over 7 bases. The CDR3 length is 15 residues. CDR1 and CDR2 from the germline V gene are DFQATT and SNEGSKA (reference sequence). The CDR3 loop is CSVPTGLTSGNTIYF. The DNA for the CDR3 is TGCAGCGTACCGACAGGGTTAACTTCTGGAAACACCATATATTTT.

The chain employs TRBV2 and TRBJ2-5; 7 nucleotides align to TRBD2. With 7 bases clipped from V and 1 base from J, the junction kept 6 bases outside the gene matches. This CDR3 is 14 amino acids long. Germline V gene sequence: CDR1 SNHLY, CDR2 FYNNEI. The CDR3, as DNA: TGTGCCAGCATGCGCGGGGGAATCCAAGAGACCCAGTACTTC. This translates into CASMRGGIQETQYF.

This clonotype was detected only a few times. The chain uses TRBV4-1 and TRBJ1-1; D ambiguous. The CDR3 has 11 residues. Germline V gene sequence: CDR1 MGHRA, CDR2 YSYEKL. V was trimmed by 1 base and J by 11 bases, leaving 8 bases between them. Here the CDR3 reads CASSQGRLAFF. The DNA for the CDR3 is TGCGCCAGCAGCCAAGGCAGACTTGCTTTCTTT.

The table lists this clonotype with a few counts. The DNA of the CDR3 is TGCAGCACGGGGACTAGGTTGACGGGTGAGCAGTTCTTC. Its protein product is CSTGTRLTGEQFF. The chain recombines TRBV29-1 with TRBJ2-1; TRBD2 matches at 8 bases. CDR3 length: 13 residues. Germline lookup yields CDR1 SQVTM and CDR2 ANQGSEA. V was clipped by 8 bases and J by 9 bases; unmatched bases: 12.

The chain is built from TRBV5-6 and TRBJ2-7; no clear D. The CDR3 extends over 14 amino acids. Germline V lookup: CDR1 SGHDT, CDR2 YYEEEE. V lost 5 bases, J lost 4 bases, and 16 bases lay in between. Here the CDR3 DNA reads TGTGCCAGCAGTCTGATTCTTACCCCGTACGAGCAGTACTTC. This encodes CASSLILTPYEQYF.

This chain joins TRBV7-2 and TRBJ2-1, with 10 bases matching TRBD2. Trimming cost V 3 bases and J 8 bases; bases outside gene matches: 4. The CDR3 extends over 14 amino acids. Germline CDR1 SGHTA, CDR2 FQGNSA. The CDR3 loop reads CASSFLLAGDEQFF. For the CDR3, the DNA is TGTGCCAGCAGCTTCCTTCTAGCGGGGGATGAGCAGTTCTTC.

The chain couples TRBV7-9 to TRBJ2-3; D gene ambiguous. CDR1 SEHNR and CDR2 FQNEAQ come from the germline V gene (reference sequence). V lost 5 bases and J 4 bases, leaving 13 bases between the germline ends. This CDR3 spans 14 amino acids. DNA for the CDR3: TGTGCCAGCAGCAGGGATAGCCTCGCAGATACGCAGTATTTT. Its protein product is CASSRDSLADTQYF.

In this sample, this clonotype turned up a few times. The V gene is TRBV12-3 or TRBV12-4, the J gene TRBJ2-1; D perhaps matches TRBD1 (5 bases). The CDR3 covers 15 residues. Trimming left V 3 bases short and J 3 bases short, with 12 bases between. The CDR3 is CASSFWQGIYNEQFF. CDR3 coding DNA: TGTGCCAGCAGTTTTTGGCAGGGTATCTACAATGAGCAGTTCTTC.